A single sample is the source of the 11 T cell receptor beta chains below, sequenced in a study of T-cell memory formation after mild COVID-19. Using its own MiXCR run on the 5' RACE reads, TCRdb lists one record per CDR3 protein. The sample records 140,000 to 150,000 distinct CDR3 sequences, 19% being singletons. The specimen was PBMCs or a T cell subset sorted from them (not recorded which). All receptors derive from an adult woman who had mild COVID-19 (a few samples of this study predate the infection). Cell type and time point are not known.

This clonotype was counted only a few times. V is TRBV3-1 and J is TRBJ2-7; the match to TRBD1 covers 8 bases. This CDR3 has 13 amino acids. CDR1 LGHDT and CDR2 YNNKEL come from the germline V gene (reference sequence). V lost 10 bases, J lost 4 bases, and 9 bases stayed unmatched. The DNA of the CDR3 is TGTGCCACCAGACAGGGGAGGACTTACGAGCAGTACTTC. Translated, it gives CATRQGRTYEQYF.

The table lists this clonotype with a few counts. The DNA for the CDR3 is TGTGCCAGCATTCGGTCAGGACAGCCCTACAATGAGCAGTTCTTC. Its translation: CASIRSGQPYNEQFF. J is TRBJ2-1 and V is TRBV11-2, with D possibly being TRBD1 (6 bases). Germline CDR1 SGHAT, CDR2 FQNNGV. V lost 7 bases to trimming and J lost 2 bases, with 15 bases between them. The CDR3 runs 15 residues.

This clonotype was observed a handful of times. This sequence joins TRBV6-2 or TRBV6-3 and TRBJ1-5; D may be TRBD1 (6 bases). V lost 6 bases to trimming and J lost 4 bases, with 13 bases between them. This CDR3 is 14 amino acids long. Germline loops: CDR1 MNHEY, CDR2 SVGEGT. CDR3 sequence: CASSQTGRNQPQHF. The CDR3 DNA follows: TGTGCCAGCAGCCAAACAGGGAGGAATCAGCCCCAGCATTTT.

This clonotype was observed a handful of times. The DNA for the CDR3 is TGTGCCAGCAGCAGACACCTAGGACGGACCCAAGAGACCCAGTACTTC. This encodes CASSRHLGRTQETQYF. The chain uses TRBV7-8 and TRBJ2-5; the D is unclear. The CDR3 extends over 16 amino acids. Trimming took off 5 bases at V and 1 base at J, with 17 bases between the two ends. CDR1 is SGHVS and CDR2 is FQNEAQ in the germline V gene.

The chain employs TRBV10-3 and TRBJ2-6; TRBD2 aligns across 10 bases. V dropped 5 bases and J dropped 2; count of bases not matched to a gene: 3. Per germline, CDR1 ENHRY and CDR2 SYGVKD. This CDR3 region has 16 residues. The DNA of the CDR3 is TGTGCCATCAGTCCTAGCGGGAGTCCTGGGGCCAACGTCCTGACTTTC. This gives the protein CAISPSGSPGANVLTF.

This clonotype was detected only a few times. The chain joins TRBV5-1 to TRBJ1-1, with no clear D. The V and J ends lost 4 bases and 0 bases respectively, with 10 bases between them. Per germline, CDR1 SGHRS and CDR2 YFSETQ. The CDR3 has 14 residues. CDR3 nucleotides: TGCGCCAGCAGCCCGCTAGGACTGAACACTGAAGCTTTCTTT. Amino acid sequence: CASSPLGLNTEAFF.

CDR3 region: CASSLEGNTIYF. CDR3 DNA sequence: TGTGCCAGCAGTCTGGAAGGAAACACCATATATTTT. The chain uses TRBV2 and TRBJ1-3, with unresolved D. The V end was cut by 5 bases, the J end by 4 bases, with 6 bases between. The CDR3 extends over 12 amino acids. Germline CDR1 is SNHLY and CDR2 is FYNNEI.

The CDR3, as DNA: TGCAGTGCCCCGGGACTAGCGGGAGGCAAAGAGACCCAGTACTTC. Translated: CSAPGLAGGKETQYF. The gene calls are TRBV20-1 and TRBJ2-5, with TRBD2 matching over 15 bases. J gave up 3 bases and V 6 bases, and 5 bases lay outside the gene matches. From germline, CDR1 is DFQATT and CDR2 SNEGSKA (reference sequence). The CDR3 has 15 amino acids.

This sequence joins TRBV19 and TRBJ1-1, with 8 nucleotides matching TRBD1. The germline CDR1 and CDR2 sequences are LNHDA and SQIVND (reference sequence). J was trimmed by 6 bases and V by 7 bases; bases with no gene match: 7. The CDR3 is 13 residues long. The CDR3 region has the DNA TGTGCCAGTATAAGGCAGGGGGCGGCTGAAGCTTTCTTT. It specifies CASIRQGAAEAFF.

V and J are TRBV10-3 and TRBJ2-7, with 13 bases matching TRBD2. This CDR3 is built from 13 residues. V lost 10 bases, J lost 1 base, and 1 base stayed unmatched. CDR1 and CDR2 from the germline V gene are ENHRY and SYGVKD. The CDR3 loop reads CATGLAGSYEQYF. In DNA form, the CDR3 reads TGTGCCACGGGACTAGCGGGGTCCTACGAGCAGTACTTC.

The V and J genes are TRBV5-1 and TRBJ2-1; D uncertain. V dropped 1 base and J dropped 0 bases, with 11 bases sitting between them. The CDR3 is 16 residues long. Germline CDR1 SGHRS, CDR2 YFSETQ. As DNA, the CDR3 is TGCGCCAGCAGCTTGTTGCCAACCCCCTCCTACAATGAGCAGTTCTTC. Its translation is CASSLLPTPSYNEQFF.